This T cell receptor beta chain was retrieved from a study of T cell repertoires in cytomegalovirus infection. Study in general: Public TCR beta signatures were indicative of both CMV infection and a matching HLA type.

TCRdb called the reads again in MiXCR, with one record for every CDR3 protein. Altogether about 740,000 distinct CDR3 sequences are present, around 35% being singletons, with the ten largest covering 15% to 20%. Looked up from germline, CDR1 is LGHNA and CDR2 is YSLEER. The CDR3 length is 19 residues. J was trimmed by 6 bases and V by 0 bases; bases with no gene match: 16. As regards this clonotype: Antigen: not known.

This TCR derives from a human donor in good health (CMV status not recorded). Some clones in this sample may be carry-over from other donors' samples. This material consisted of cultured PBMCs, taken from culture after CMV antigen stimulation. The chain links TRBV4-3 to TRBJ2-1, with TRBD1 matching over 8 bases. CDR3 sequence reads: CASSQDIRVGTQGANEQFF. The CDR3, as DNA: TGCGCCAGCAGCCAAGATATACGCGTGGGGACCCAGGGGGCCAATGAGCAGTTCTTC.